This T cell receptor beta chain is drawn from a study of cytomegalovirus exposure and HLA in healthy donors. Across the study: Unique TCRs from HLA-typed donors, about 85 million of them, were held in an early data release. Study conclusions and caveats: In an earlier analysis, in 620 or so donors, most V segments appeared productive either ~90% or ~30% of the time.

On this clone: The antigen remains undetermined.

In the PCR, 60 Vbeta and 13 Jbeta primers were used. As processed by the authors: In a later analysis, the count reached 76 million or so unique TCR beta chains, with approximately 11 million shared. Using immunoSEQ multiplex PCR, the repertoire was profiled, and TCRdb retains in-frame clones only, with some absent. V and J calls plus clone size are reproduced from that table; the DNA served to infer D and trimming. The sample records about 92,000 clones, around 82% being singletons. Per the germline V gene, CDR1 is MGHDK and CDR2 is SYGVNS. V lost 8 bases and J lost 4, with 13 bases in between. The length of the CDR3 is 13 residues.

Sequencing was carried out using PBMCs. The chain uses TRBV25-1 and TRBJ2-3, with D hard to call. This clonotype was sampled from a man aged 18 to 29 in good health and CMV-seronegative. CDR3 sequence reads: CASAGPEADTQYF. CDR3 bases: TGTGCCAGCGCCGGCCCAGAGGCAGATACGCAGTATTTT.